A single sample is the source of the 9 T cell receptor beta chains below, sequenced in a study of blood T cell repertoires in COVID-19. Repertoires were generated with immunoSEQ multiplex PCR, while TCRdb's copy carries only in-frame clones and drops some. Altogether hundreds of thousands of clones are present, about 88% being singletons, with the ten largest covering approximately 0.89%. The sample comprised peripheral blood. The source of these receptors is a middle-aged man with acute or convalescent COVID-19.

The rearrangement links TRBV7-9 to TRBJ1-2; no clear D gene. Between the trimmed V and J ends, which lost 4 bases and 6 bases, there was a span of 21 bases. The CDR3 totals 16 residues. Germline CDR1 is SEHNR and CDR2 is FQNEAQ (reference sequence). CDR3 nucleotides: TGTGCCAGCAGCTGGGAGACCACAGTCGTAAGGGATGGCTACACCTTC. This codes for CASSWETTVVRDGYTF.

The chain employs TRBV23-1 and TRBJ1-3; 10 bases map to TRBD1. TRBV23-1 belongs to the ORF category, with a function that is uncertain. CDR3 length: 17 residues. The V gene end was trimmed by 3 bases and the J gene end by 4 bases; junction bases not matched to a gene: 9. The CDR3 sequence: CASSHLRQGAPGNTIYF. CDR3 nucleotide sequence: TGCGCCAGCAGTCATTTACGACAGGGGGCGCCGGGAAACACCATATATTTT.

The chain is built from TRBV3-1 (or the pseudogene TRBV3-2) and TRBJ1-1; possibly TRBD1 for D (5 bases). Trimming removed 5 bases at V and 2 bases at J, with 18 bases between. This CDR3 comprises 16 residues. Germline-derived CDR1 and CDR2 are LGHDT and YNNKEL (reference sequence). CDR3: CASSFRAGRGNTEAFF. The CDR3 region has the DNA TGTGCCAGCAGCTTCCGGGCCGGAAGGGGAAACACTGAAGCTTTCTTT.

The table lists this clone with a count of one. The rearrangement links TRBV2 to TRBJ1-1; a weak D match, TRBD1 (5 bases). Per the germline V gene, CDR1 is SNHLY and CDR2 is FYNNEI. The CDR3 spans 11 residues. Trimming pared 4 bases from V and 7 bases from J, leaving 7 bases between. The CDR3 DNA sequence: TGTGCCAGCAGTGTTGACAGTGAAGCTTTCTTT. It specifies CASSVDSEAFF. Combining the CDR3 with reference TRBV2 and TRBJ1-1 gives the whole variable domain EPEVTQTPSHQVTQMGQEVILRCVPISNHLYFYWYRQILGQKVEFLVSFYNNEISEKSEIFDDQFSVERPDGSNFTLKIRSTKLEDSAMYFCASSVDSEAFFGQGTRLTVV.

J is TRBJ2-2 and V is TRBV11-2; 8 nucleotides agree with TRBD1. Germline CDR1 and CDR2: SGHAT and FQNNGV. The J segment lost 6 bases and the V segment lost 5 bases, leaving 11 bases of the junction unmatched. There are 16 residues in the CDR3. The CDR3 is CASSPQDRGRAGELFF. In DNA, the CDR3 is TGTGCCAGCAGCCCGCAAGACAGGGGTAGGGCCGGGGAGCTGTTTTTT.

This sequence joins TRBV3-1 (or the pseudogene TRBV3-2) and TRBJ2-1; 9 bases are shared with TRBD1. Trimming cost V 5 bases and J 0 bases; bases outside gene matches: 5. The germline gives CDR1 LGHDT, CDR2 YNNKEL (reference sequence). CDR3 length: 16 amino acids. The CDR3 protein is CASSEDRGPSYNEQFF. Written as DNA, the CDR3 is TGTGCCAGCAGCGAGGACAGGGGCCCCTCCTACAATGAGCAGTTCTTC.

The chain is built from TRBV2 and TRBJ1-6; D is perhaps TRBD1 (5 bases). Germline CDR1 reads SNHLY; CDR2 reads FYNNEI. The length of the CDR3 is 13 residues. V was trimmed by 2 bases and J by 7 bases, leaving 6 bases between them. The DNA for the CDR3 is TGTGCCAGCAGTGAACAGGGAAATTCACCCCTCCACTTT. As protein: CASSEQGNSPLHF.

In the case of this clone: Within the sample, other DNA sequences also encode this same CDR3. J is TRBJ1-1 and V is TRBV12-3 or TRBV12-4; D possibly corresponds to TRBD1 (6 bases). The CDR3 extends over 13 amino acids. V was trimmed by 2 bases and J by 3 bases, leaving 7 bases between them. CDR3 DNA sequence: TGTGCCAGCAGTTTAAAGGGGGACACTGAAGCTTTCTTT. It specifies CASSLKGDTEAFF.

This chain joins TRBV12-5 and TRBJ1-4, with D perhaps TRBD1 (6 bases). V lost 4 bases to trimming and J lost 7 bases, with 16 bases between them. This CDR3 spans 15 amino acids. Germline V CDR1 and CDR2: LGHNT, FRNRAP. DNA for the CDR3: TGTGCTAGTGGTTCCTTCGGGGGGCGGGTTGAAAAACTGTTTTTT. Amino acids: CASGSFGGRVEKLFF.